This is a list of T cell receptor beta chains from one sample in a study of T cell clusters in autoimmune cytopenias. Reanalyzing the multiplex PCR reads, TCRdb keeps one entry per CDR3 protein, without DNA. The table for this sample gives about 15,000 distinct CDR3 sequences. The data were also submitted as part of a second study, on T cell repertoires in aging, cancer and after chemotherapy.

Sequencing used peripheral blood. These receptors came from a human donor in good health. The CDR3 runs from the conserved cysteine through the conserved F or W. Fields, in order: V gene, J gene, clone size, CDR3 protein. Clone size is stated in some rows and not others, as once, few, many or a class when expanded.

TRBV29-1,TRBJ2-3,medium-sized,CSARTGEVIDTQYF
TRBV11-3,TRBJ2-1,NA,CASSSVAGMHYNEQFF
TRBV6-5,TRBJ2-5,NA,CASGSPGWRETQYF
TRBV29-1,TRBJ2-5,medium-sized,CSVLARRETQYF
TRBV6-2/TRBV6-3,TRBJ2-3,NA,CANQQGKCRDTQYF
TRBV6-5,TRBJ2-5,NA,CASSFSASGRGRETQYF
TRBV6-5,TRBJ2-7,NA,CASRMREASLSYEQYF
TRBV13,TRBJ2-1,NA,CASSFGTSGRGGEQFF
TRBV27,TRBJ2-1,NA,CAISEPVRSNEQFF
TRBV19,TRBJ1-5,NA,CASSLGVRDRRHF
TRBV19,TRBJ2-1,medium-sized,CASSIRGLSLSYNEQFF
TRBV24-1,TRBJ2-5,NA,CATSEQRTSGSRETQYF
TRBV5-6,TRBJ2-2,NA,CASSTTPGAWTGELFF
TRBV6-6,TRBJ2-3,NA,CASSYSPGFDTQYF
TRBV21-1,TRBJ2-1,NA,CASSFTTEEGGQFF
TRBV6-1,TRBJ2-7,NA,CASSLTGLAEYVQYF
TRBV18,TRBJ1-1,NA,CASSPPEGRVAEAFF
TRBV6-1,TRBJ1-3,NA,CASRASGNTIYF
TRBV19,TRBJ2-4,NA,CASSIMPTIYKNIQYF
TRBV29-1,TRBJ2-1,medium-sized,CSVRQARAGNEQFF